This TCR beta chain came from a study of CD8+CD57+ T cells in acquired aplastic anemia (dated by TCRdb to 2016 to 2018). About the investigation overall: DNA extracted from sorted CD4+ and CD8+ cells had a mean of around 3.3 ug, with a range of about 0.19 to 27.4 ug. For healthy donor samples, the average read count was roughly 9.9 million for CD4+ cells and 11 million to 14 million for CD8+ cells.

This clonotype was seen repeatedly, ten times or more. There is no known antigen for this receptor. Base qualities are not provided; no much larger clone lies one nucleotide away. In this study, sorted CD4+ and CD8+ T cells from the blood of healthy subjects and of severe aplastic anemia patients had their TCR repertoires deep-sequenced. Ficoll-Paque density gradient centrifugation was used to isolate peripheral blood mononuclear cells. Before DNA was extracted, CD4+ and CD8+ T cells were sorted using either FACS or magnetic beads. Profiling of TCR beta VDJ combinations and CDR3 sequences used genomic DNA as the template. An Illumina HiSeq 2000 was the platform used for TCR repertoire sequencing. The paper's processing steps were these. TRBV/TRBJ rearrangement plots, CDR3 size and DJ length profiles, and Simpson's diversity index were used to assess repertoires. The immunodominant clone was defined as the most abundant DNA sequence in deep sequencing data. CDR3 amino acid sequences were screened for sharing across subjects and compared with published repertoires and the VDJdb database. TCRdb redid the processing of the public reads, applying fastp at Q25 and MiXCR, and retained in-frame beta chains. Rows with one shared CDR3 protein collapse into an entry with the most common genes and DNA. It is TCRdb's table, rather than the study itself, that gives the V and J calls and clone size. The sample table records about 130,000 distinct CDR3 sequences; about half of these occur just once. The ten largest clones represent around 2.3% of the sample.

Trimming costs V 5 bases and J 6 bases, and their ends lie 16 bases apart. The CDR3 runs 14 residues from the cysteine to the phenylalanine. Kept here is only the CDR3 DNA, which spans 42 bases and is read in frame from base 1. The CDR1 and CDR2 encoded by the germline V gene are SGHRS and YFSETQ. Paper-wide results and their limitations: Roughly 30 CD8+ CDR3 sequences were found to be shared between patients and controls, but these sequences appeared to be highly expressed in patients and within the immunodominant clones of the patients. CD8+ Simpson's diversity did not differ significantly between patients and healthy controls (P=0.060).

The rearrangement joined TRBV5-1 to TRBJ2-3, with an unclear D gene assignment. The sequenced sample consisted of sorted CD4+, CD8+, or CD8+CD57+ T cells (not recorded which) from PBMCs. This sequence was found in a human donor in good health, serving as a control. The CDR3 amino acid sequence is: CASRGASDMDTQYF. The DNA sequence is as follows: TGCGCCAGCAGAGGAGCGTCAGACATGGATACGCAGTATTTT. With the rest looked up from the reference TRBV5-1 and TRBJ2-3 genes rather than sequenced, the full variable domain is KAGVTQTPRYLIKTRGQQVTLSCSPISGHRSVSWYQQTPGQGLQFLFEYFSETQRNKGNFPGRFSGRQFSNSRSEMNVSTLELGDSALYLCASRGASDMDTQYFGPGTRLTVL.